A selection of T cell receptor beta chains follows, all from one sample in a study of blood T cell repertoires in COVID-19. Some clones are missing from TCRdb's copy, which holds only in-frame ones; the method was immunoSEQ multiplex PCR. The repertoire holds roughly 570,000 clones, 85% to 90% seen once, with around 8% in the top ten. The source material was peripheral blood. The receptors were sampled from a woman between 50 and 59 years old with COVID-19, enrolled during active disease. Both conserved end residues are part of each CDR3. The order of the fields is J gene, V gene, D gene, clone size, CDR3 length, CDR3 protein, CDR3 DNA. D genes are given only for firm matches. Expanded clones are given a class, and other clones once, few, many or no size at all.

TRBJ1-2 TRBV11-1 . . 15 CASAPRGQPNYGYTF TGTGCCAGTGCCCCCCGCGGGCAGCCTAACTATGGCTACACCTTC
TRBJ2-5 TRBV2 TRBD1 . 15 CASKRDRGLLETQYF TGTGCCAGCAAACGGGACAGGGGGCTTTTAGAGACCCAGTACTTC
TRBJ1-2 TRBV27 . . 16 CASSPAGDTIIYGYTF TGTGCCAGCAGTCCGGCAGGGGACACCATAATCTATGGCTACACCTTC
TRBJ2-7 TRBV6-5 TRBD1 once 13 CASSRDRGNEQYF TGTGCCAGCAGCCGGGACAGGGGGAACGAGCAGTACTTC
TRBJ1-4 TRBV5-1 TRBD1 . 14 CASSPPTGDEKLFF TGCGCCAGCAGCCCTCCGACAGGGGACGAAAAACTGTTTTTT
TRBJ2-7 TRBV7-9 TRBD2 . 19 CASSLERRGLAGSNGEQYF TGTGCCAGCAGCTTAGAGCGGCGGGGACTAGCGGGATCCAATGGCGAGCAGTACTTC
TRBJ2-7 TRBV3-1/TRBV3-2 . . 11 CASSRAYEQYF TGTGCCAGCAGCCGAGCCTACGAGCAGTACTTC
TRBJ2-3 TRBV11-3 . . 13 CASRGGATDTQYF TGTGCCAGCCGAGGCGGCGCCACAGATACGCAGTATTTT
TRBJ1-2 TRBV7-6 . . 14 CASSPVLSGYGYTF TGTGCCAGCAGCCCCGTACTATCCGGATATGGCTACACCTTC
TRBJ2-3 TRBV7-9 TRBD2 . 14 CASSERGGDDTQYF TGTGCCAGCAGTGAGCGGGGGGGCGACGATACGCAGTATTTT
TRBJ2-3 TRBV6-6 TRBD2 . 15 CASTRIAGGSDTQYF TGTGCCAGCACCCGGATAGCGGGGGGGTCAGATACGCAGTATTTT
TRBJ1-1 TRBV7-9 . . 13 CASSPGGNTEAFF TGTGCCAGCAGCCCGGGGGGGAACACTGAAGCTTTCTTT
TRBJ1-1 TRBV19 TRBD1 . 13 CASSDRGWTEAFF TGTGCCAGTAGTGACAGGGGATGGACTGAAGCTTTCTTT
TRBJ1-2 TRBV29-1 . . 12 CSVGDSGYGYTF TGCAGCGTTGGAGACAGTGGCTATGGCTACACCTTC
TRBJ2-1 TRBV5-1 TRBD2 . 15 CASSQTSGAQNEQFF TGCGCCAGCAGCCAGACTAGCGGGGCTCAGAATGAGCAGTTCTTC
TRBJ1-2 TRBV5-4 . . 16 CASSSGGAPYNYGYTF TGTGCCAGCAGCTCGGGCGGGGCACCTTATAACTATGGCTACACCTTC
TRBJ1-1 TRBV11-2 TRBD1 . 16 CASSSPRRQGPHRAFF TGTGCCAGCAGCTCCCCCCGTAGACAGGGGCCCCACCGAGCTTTCTTT
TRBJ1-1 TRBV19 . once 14 CASSVANSRTEAFF TGTGCCAGTAGTGTCGCTAATAGTCGGACTGAAGCTTTCTTT
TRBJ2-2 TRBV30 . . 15 CAWSWGGSSTGELFF TGTGCCTGGAGTTGGGGCGGCAGCTCCACCGGGGAGCTGTTTTTT
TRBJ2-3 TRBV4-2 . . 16 CASSLYASDEPDTQYF TGTGCCAGCAGCCTTTACGCTAGTGATGAGCCAGATACGCAGTATTTT
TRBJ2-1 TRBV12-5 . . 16 CASGLVTGKYYNEQFF TGTGCTAGTGGTTTGGTAACCGGGAAATATTACAATGAGCAGTTCTTC
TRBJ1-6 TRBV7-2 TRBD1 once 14 CASSTWTGVSPLHF TGTGCCAGCAGCACCTGGACAGGGGTATCACCCCTCCACTTT
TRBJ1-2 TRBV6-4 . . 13 CASSPTGFYGYTF TGTGCCAGCAGCCCGACAGGCTTCTATGGCTACACCTTC
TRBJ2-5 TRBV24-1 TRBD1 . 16 CATSDPGTGLQETQYF TGTGCCACCAGTGACCCCGGGACAGGTCTGCAAGAGACCCAGTACTTC
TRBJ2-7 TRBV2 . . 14 CASSEGRGFYEQYF TGTGCCAGCAGTGAGGGTAGGGGCTTCTACGAGCAGTACTTC
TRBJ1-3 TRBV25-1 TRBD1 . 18 CASSEWNSRGYGKNTIYF TGTGCCAGCAGTGAATGGAATTCCAGGGGGTACGGAAAGAACACCATATATTTT